The rows below give T cell receptor beta chains drawn from one sample of a study of T-cell memory formation after mild COVID-19. In TCRdb, the 5' RACE reads were re-called with MiXCR into one record per CDR3 protein. The sample has around 220,000 distinct CDR3 sequences; about a sixth are singletons. The sequenced material came from PBMCs or a T cell subset sorted from them (not recorded which). The receptor set was obtained from a man aged 18 to 29 who had mild COVID-19 (a few samples of this study predate the infection). Cell type and time point are not known. Both conserved end residues are trimmed from each CDR3. Each record gives: CDR3 length, V gene, D gene, J gene, CDR3 protein. D genes are given only for firm matches.

>11|TRBV24-1|.|TRBJ1-1
ATSDTGHPEAF
>11|TRBV6-5|TRBD1|TRBJ1-2
ASTQGANYGYT
>12|TRBV7-9|.|TRBJ2-3
ASTWGVESDTQY
>14|TRBV7-9|TRBD1|TRBJ1-5
SSSCLRDRVLQPQH
>9|TRBV2|.|TRBJ2-5
ASKEQETQY
>13|TRBV19|.|TRBJ2-3
ASSMAAGATDTQY
>14|TRBV12-3/TRBV12-4|.|TRBJ1-1
ASSSAISSMNTEAF
>14|TRBV5-1|.|TRBJ1-5
ASSLTGPNSNQPQH
>10|TRBV3-1|.|TRBJ1-2
ASSRESYGYT
>14|TRBV5-1|.|TRBJ1-4
ASSPDLRAANEKLF
>11|TRBV2|TRBD1|TRBJ1-2
ASSYDRGGGYT
>12|TRBV12-3/TRBV12-4|.|TRBJ1-3
ASSPGTGFFTIY
>12|TRBV7-2|.|TRBJ1-2
ASSRRNPGGGYT
>11|TRBV20-1|.|TRBJ1-1
SARGRGSTEAF
>14|TRBV5-1|.|TRBJ2-6
ASSLVGTTGANVLT
>13|TRBV7-2|.|TRBJ1-3
ATAGRVNPGNTIY
>13|TRBV7-6|.|TRBJ2-2
ASSLNREWTGELF
>13|TRBV7-2|.|TRBJ2-2
ASSPRLGGTGELF
>12|TRBV18|.|TRBJ1-2
ASSPPGTYYGYT
>13|TRBV7-2|.|TRBJ1-4
ASSPGPATNEKLF
>13|TRBV5-1|.|TRBJ1-2
ASSPGTEAAYGYT
>11|TRBV18|.|TRBJ2-5
ASSPGLQETQY
>12|TRBV10-3|.|TRBJ2-5
AISENGGKETQY
>14|TRBV11-1|.|TRBJ2-4
ASSSRWGASKNIQY
>12|TRBV5-4|.|TRBJ2-3
ASSPIVSTDTQY
>11|TRBV6-5|.|TRBJ1-2
ASSDRGAHGYT
>14|TRBV20-1|.|TRBJ2-1
SASPQTGSSYNEQF
>13|TRBV2|.|TRBJ2-5
ATGMLGLTGETQY
>11|TRBV7-3|.|TRBJ2-1
ASSAQGPNEQF
>14|TRBV7-2|.|TRBJ2-3
ASSAQGGTSTDTQY
>13|TRBV12-3/TRBV12-4|.|TRBJ1-3
ASSLGFRGGNTIY
>14|TRBV18|.|TRBJ2-1
ASSPPGMRSYNEQF
>14|TRBV5-1|TRBD2|TRBJ2-3
ASSSPSGALTDTQY
>13|TRBV5-1|TRBD2|TRBJ2-5
ASSLGLAGKETQY
>16|TRBV6-5|TRBD2|TRBJ2-3
ASSYSLAGALSTDTQY
>15|TRBV15|.|TRBJ2-5
ATSRDRARVFEETQY
>14|TRBV6-5|TRBD1|TRBJ2-5
ASSYRGGESEETQY
>14|TRBV4-3|.|TRBJ2-3
ASSQAGAPGADTQY
>14|TRBV4-3|.|TRBJ1-3
ASSQDSVGSGNTIY
>16|TRBV4-2|TRBD2|TRBJ2-3
ASSQDSLAGGSTDTQY
>12|TRBV6-2/TRBV6-3|TRBD2|TRBJ2-7
AGLQPPGGAGQY
>13|TRBV5-1|.|TRBJ2-6
ASSLTGSGANVLT